This T cell receptor (beta chain) was identified in a study of shared clonotypes between healthy human individuals (TCRdb year 2020). At the level of the whole study: The cohort comprised a couple of women and a few men aged 18 to 49 years. Per donor, three plates each were used for CD4 naive and CD4 memory, two for CD8 naive, and one for CD8 memory. To estimate repertoire size and how much clonotypes are shared between individuals, the study performed deep sequencing of blood TCR repertoires from roughly five healthy adults. Different laboratories and diverse techniques were used to prepare libraries and sequence TCR repertoires, to increase sequencing depth and limit assay-specific biases. Leukapheresis yielded between about 0.94 and 9.5 billion PBMCs per donor.

Donors were healthy HIV-negative adults with no recently reported acute infections or vaccinations. Every donor was a Caucasian adult living in Nashville, Tennessee, USA. CD4+ T cells were enriched by magnetic negative selection; naive cells were then positively selected on CD45RA, and the negative fraction formed the memory subset. Blood was collected by leukapheresis, and PBMCs were isolated by Ficoll-Histopaque density gradient centrifugation and then cryopreserved in liquid nitrogen vapor phase. Analytical flow cytometry was used to check the purity and quantity of each magnetically sorted T cell population. Genomic DNA was isolated from every sorted fraction and measured by UV absorbance on a Nanodrop 2000c. Concerning this clone itself: No antigen is known for it. Per-base quality was not reported, and no clone a single base away is much larger than it. Other DNA variants within this sample encode the same CDR3.

The CDR1 and CDR2 encoded by the germline V gene (reference sequence) are DFQATT and SNEGSKA. The CDR3 runs 11 residues from the cysteine to the phenylalanine. Kept here is only the CDR3 DNA, which spans 33 bases and is read in frame from base 1. V was cut back by 6 bases and J by 2 bases, leaving a gap of 6 bases between them. Study-level results and caveats: Based on pairwise subsampling, the degree of clonotype sharing among donors was expected to be affected by sequencing depth. Because the study included only a small number of donors, the genetic and exposure-history diversity represented was limited. Incomplete sequencing was indicated by rarefaction of sorted-subset datasets, despite the large sequencing depth. Naive subsets generally had larger estimated clonotype richness than memory subsets. Only blood was sampled, and tissue TCR repertoires likely differ from those in blood. Higher generation probabilities were observed for clonotypes shared by all four sorted-subset donors than for non-shared clonotypes. Roughly 5% of naive CD4, 3.5% of naive CD8, around 2.3% of memory CD4, and less than 0.45% of memory CD8 clonotypes were shared across several donors.

TCR CDR3 regions were amplified from genomic DNA by multiplex PCR using the deep immunoSEQ assay. Extracted genomic DNA from each cell subset was distributed evenly across all wells of several immunoSEQ 96-well plates, and each plate was treated as a replicate. Each replicate PCR for sorted subsets received 150 to 250 ng genomic DNA, equal to tens of thousands of T cell genomes. Purified libraries were quantified with a Qubit 3.0 fluorometer, sized on a Bioanalyzer 2100, and re-quantified with the KAPA Library Quantification kit. Each immunoSEQ 96-well plate was sequenced on its own single-read 150-cycle Illumina NextSeq 550 flow cell. As for the original processing: Because the immunoSEQ output included only junctional sequences and no quality scores, the filtering could not be the same as the filtering used for full-length reads. To assign V/J genes and CDR3, sequences were annotated against IMGT germline references using PyIR, a Python wrapper for IgBLAST v1.9. Reads were removed for weak V/J assignments (E-value above 1e-6), missing CDR3, stop codons, out-of-frame junctions, or ambiguous translated residues. A V3J clonotype was defined by an identical inferred V gene, J gene, and CDR3 amino acid sequence. To compute the percentage overlap between repertoires, the number of shared unique clonotypes was divided by the size of the smaller repertoire. RTK rarefaction, the Chao1 estimator, and Recon v2.1 estimates of unobserved clonotypes were used to assess repertoire richness. OLGA was used to compute generation probabilities for all TCRbeta clonotypes that the gDNA method yielded from a handful of donors. TCRdb stores this immuneACCESS table with in-frame sequences only. Part of the clones is absent; in the studies checked, under half of the shortfall reflects unresolved V genes, and no reason is known for the rest. That table supplies the V and J calls and clone size; D and trimming were determined from the DNA. For this sample there are 1.6 million or so clones; 97% to 99% appear just once. The top ten hold around 0.38% of the sample.

The sample taken for sequencing was naive CD4+ T cells sorted from blood. The sample's cell subset or site label is to be understood as: CD45RA+ positively selected. The rearranged segments are TRBV20-1 and TRBJ2-3, with no D gene named confidently. This TCR derives from a man aged 30 to 39 in good health. The nucleotide sequence is given as TGCAGTGCCTCCGCCACAGATACGCAGTATTTT. This codes for CSASATDTQYF.